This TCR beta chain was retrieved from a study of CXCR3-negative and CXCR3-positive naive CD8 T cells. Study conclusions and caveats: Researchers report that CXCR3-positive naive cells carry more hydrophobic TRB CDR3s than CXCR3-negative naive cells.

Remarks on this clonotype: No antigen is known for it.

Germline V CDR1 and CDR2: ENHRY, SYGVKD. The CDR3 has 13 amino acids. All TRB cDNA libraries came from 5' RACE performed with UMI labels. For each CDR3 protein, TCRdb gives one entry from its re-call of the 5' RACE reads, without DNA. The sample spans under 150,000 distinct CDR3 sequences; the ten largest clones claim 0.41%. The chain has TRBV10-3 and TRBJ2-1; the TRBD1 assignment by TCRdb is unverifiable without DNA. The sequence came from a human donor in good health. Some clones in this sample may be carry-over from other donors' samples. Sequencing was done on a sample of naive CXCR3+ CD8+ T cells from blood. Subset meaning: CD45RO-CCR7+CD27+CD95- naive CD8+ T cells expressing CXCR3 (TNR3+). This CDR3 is CAISESGGNEQFF.